Below, one T cell receptor beta chain is given with its context. As yet, its antigen is unknown. The record originates from a study of OX40 agonist ivuxolimab in advanced cancers. Background on the study: A male proportion of about 86% was recorded, with mean age 60 years and range roughly 23 to 79.

Profiling relied on immunoSEQ multiplex PCR, and the TCRdb table lists in-frame clones only, not all of them. The profile covers some 61,000 clones, with 77% appearing a single time and more than 1.5% taken by the ten largest. Study outcomes and limitations: Some of the lowest clonal expansion was seen in partial responders at 0.1-3.0 mg/kg. Certain nonresponding patients likewise had low normalized T-cell clonal expansion.

Sequencing was performed on CD4+ or CD8+ T cells sorted from blood, taken in a trial of the OX40 agonist ivuxolimab. The sequence was collected from an adult with an advanced solid tumor such as melanoma, head and neck, liver or kidney cancer.

The CDR3 here is CASSVNRGRFRDTEAFF. CDR3 sequence (DNA): TGTGCCAGCAGTGTAAACAGGGGCCGCTTCCGGGACACTGAAGCTTTCTTT. This rearrangement joins TRBV6-1 to TRBJ1-1; 7 positions match TRBD1. The CDR3 is 17 amino acids. Germline V gene data show CDR1 as MNHNS and CDR2 as SASEGT. V shed 4 bases and J 3 bases; nucleotides not matched to a gene: 14.